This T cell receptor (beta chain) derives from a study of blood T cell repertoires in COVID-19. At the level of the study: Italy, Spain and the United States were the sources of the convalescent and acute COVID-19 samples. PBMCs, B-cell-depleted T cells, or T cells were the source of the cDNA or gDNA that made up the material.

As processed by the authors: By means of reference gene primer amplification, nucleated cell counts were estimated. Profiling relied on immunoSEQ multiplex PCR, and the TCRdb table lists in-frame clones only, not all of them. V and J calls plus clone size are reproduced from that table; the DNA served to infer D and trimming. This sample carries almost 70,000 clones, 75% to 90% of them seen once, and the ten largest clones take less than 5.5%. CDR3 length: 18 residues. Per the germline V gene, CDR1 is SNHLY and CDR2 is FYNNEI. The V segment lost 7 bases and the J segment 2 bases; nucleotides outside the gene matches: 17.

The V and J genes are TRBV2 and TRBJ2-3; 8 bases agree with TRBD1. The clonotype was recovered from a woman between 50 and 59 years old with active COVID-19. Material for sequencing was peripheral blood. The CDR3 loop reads CASTGQGGGSRTTDTQYF. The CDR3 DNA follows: TGTGCCAGCACCGGACAGGGAGGAGGTAGCCGAACCACAGATACGCAGTATTTT.